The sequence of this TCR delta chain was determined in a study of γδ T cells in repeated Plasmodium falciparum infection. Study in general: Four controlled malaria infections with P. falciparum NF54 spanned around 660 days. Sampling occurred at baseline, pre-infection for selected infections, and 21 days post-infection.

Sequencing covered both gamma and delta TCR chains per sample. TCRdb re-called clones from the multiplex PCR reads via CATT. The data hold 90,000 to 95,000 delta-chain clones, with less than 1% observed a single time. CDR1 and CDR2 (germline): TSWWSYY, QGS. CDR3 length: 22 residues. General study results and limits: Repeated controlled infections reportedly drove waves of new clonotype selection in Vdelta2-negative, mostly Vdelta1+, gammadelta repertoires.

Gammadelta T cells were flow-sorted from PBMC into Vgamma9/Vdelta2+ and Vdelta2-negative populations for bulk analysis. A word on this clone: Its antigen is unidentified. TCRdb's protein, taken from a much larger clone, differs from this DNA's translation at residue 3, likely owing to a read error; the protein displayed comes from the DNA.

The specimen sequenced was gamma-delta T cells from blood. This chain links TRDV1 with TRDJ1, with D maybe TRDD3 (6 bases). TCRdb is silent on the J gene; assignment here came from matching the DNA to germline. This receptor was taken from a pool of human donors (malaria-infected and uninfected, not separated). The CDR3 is CAFGETSAELPLLGYGADKLIF. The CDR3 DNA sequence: TGTGCTTTTGGGGAAACGTCCGCAGAACTACCGCTACTGGGCTATGGGGCCGATAAACTCATCTTT.